This T cell receptor (beta chain) was retrieved from a study of shared clonotypes between healthy human individuals. Broader study findings: It was only blood that was sampled, and tissue repertoires likely differ.

Trimming removed 3 bases at V and 0 bases at J, with 15 bases between. The germline CDR1 and CDR2 sequences are SGHAT and FQNNGV. The CDR3 is 17 amino acids. This clone was counted a single time. Its antigen remains unidentified. The assay was immunoSEQ multiplex PCR, and TCRdb's table has in-frame clones only and misses some. The sample contains 1.5 million to 1.9 million clones, approximately 98% of which appear only once. The material sequenced was naive CD4+ T cells sorted from blood. Noted subset: CD45RA+ positively selected. The V gene is TRBV11-2, the J gene TRBJ2-1; no clear D. This TCR derives from a man aged 25 to 40 in good health. CDR3: CASSFYLVQSSYNEQFF. CDR3 nucleotide sequence: TGTGCCAGCAGCTTTTACCTAGTACAGAGCTCCTACAATGAGCAGTTCTTC.